Following are 27 T cell receptor beta chains from one sample sequenced in a study of identical twins. From the 5' RACE reads, TCRdb called clonotypes with MiXCR, one entry per CDR3 protein. Of 250,000 to 350,000 distinct CDR3 sequences listed, around 9.7% are singletons. The same data also went into a second study, on yellow fever vaccine responses in identical twins.

Sequenced sample: CD8+ T cells sorted from blood. The origin of the receptors is a woman under 30 in good health.

The chain joins TRBV4-2 to TRBJ2-5; D remains ambiguous. CDR3 size: 13 residues. The germline V gene has CDR1 LGHNA and CDR2 YNFKEQ. V dropped 0 bases and J dropped 5 bases, with 7 bases sitting between them. The CDR3 DNA reads as TGTGCCAGCAGCCAAGACGGTCTCGAGACCCAGTACTTC. The encoded protein is CASSQDGLETQYF.

This chain links TRBV27 with TRBJ2-3, with a tentative D call TRBD1 (6 bases). The CDR3 totals 13 residues. The V end lost 5 bases, the J end lost 5 bases, and 11 bases lay between the germline ends. The V gene's germline CDR1 is MNHEY and CDR2 SMNVEV (reference sequence). The CDR3 loop reads CASSITGIDTQYF. DNA of the CDR3: TGTGCCAGCAGTATTACAGGGATAGATACGCAGTATTTT.

This clonotype turned up a few times. The chain combines TRBV27 with TRBJ2-5, with 9 bases aligning to TRBD1. The CDR3 totals 16 residues. Trimming cost V 5 bases and J 1 base; bases outside gene matches: 8. Germline CDR1 is MNHEY and CDR2 is SMNVEV (reference sequence). The CDR3, as DNA: TGTGCCAGCAGTCTAACCAAGACAGGGGGCCAAGAGACCCAGTACTTC. Translating it yields CASSLTKTGGQETQYF.

This clonotype came up many times. The V gene is TRBV4-3, the J gene TRBJ1-1, with 9 bases matching TRBD1. Trimming cost V 1 base and J 1 base; bases outside gene matches: 4. The germline V gene encodes CDR1 LGHNA and CDR2 YSLEER. CDR3 size: 16 residues. In DNA, the CDR3 is TGCGCCAGCAGCCAAGGAAGGACAGGGGCGAACACTGAAGCTTTCTTT. It encodes CASSQGRTGANTEAFF.

The chain combines TRBV9 with TRBJ1-1; no reliable D call. This CDR3 has 15 residues. V gave up 0 bases and J gave up 1 base, with 10 bases separating them. CDR1 SGDLS and CDR2 YYNGEE come from the germline V gene. The CDR3 coding sequence is TGTGCCAGCAGCGTAGGAGGTGGGGAGAACACTGAAGCTTTCTTT. The encoded protein is CASSVGGGENTEAFF.

Only a few counts were recorded for this clonotype. The gene calls are TRBV7-8 and TRBJ1-1, with a possible D match to TRBD1 (6 bases). CDR3 length: 17 residues. Trimming shortened V by 5 bases and J by 1 base, and 20 bases separated the two germline ends. CDR1 is SGHVS, CDR2 FQNEAQ, per germline. CDR3 residues: CASSIGGQRGRNTEAFF. CDR3 in DNA: TGTGCCAGCAGCATCGGCGGACAGCGAGGGAGGAACACTGAAGCTTTCTTT.

Only a few counts were recorded for this clonotype. The chain employs TRBV6-1 and TRBJ2-7; D is undetermined. V lost 5 bases to trimming and J lost 1 base, with 15 bases between them. This CDR3 spans 15 amino acids. CDR1 is MNHNS and CDR2 is SASEGT in the germline V gene. This CDR3 reads CASSLGPYGSYEQYF. CDR3 bases: TGTGCCAGCAGTCTGGGCCCCTACGGTTCCTACGAGCAGTACTTC.

V usage is TRBV5-1 and J usage is TRBJ2-7; D remains unclear. The V gene's germline CDR1 is SGHRS and CDR2 YFSETQ. Trimming took 2 bases from V and 2 from J, leaving 2 bases between them. The CDR3 is 11 residues long. The CDR3 is CASSFPYEQYF. In nucleotides, the CDR3 is TGCGCCAGCAGCTTTCCCTACGAGCAGTACTTC.

In this sample, this clonotype turned up a few times. The rearrangement joins TRBV7-9 to TRBJ1-2; a weak D match, TRBD1 (5 bases). This CDR3 has 15 amino acids. With 7 bases removed from V and 5 bases from J, the gap between germline ends came to 20 bases. Per the germline V gene, CDR1 is SEHNR and CDR2 is FQNEAQ (reference sequence). The CDR3 coding sequence is TGTGCCAGCACTCCCTGGGGGGAAATTGGATATGGCTACACCTTC. Encoded protein: CASTPWGEIGYGYTF.

The V gene is TRBV7-6, the J gene TRBJ2-1, with 11 bases lining up with TRBD1. The germline CDR1 and CDR2 sequences are SGHVS and FNYEAQ. Trimming took 2 bases from V and 2 from J; bases not matched to a gene: 11. This CDR3 contains 19 residues. The CDR3 coding sequence is TGTGCCAGCAGCTTACCAACCGTGGGGACAGGGGGACCCTACAATGAGCAGTTCTTC. It yields the protein CASSLPTVGTGGPYNEQFF.

This clonotype has a handful of counts. This chain links TRBV12-3 or TRBV12-4 with TRBJ2-3; D call uncertain. The CDR3 runs 13 residues. The V end was cut by 8 bases, the J end by 2 bases, with 11 bases between. The CDR3 nucleotides are TGTGCCAGCCAACCGAGCTTCACAGATACGCAGTATTTT. It is translated as CASQPSFTDTQYF.

This clonotype came up many times. The rearrangement links TRBV20-1 to TRBJ2-2; D gene ambiguous. This CDR3 is built from 11 residues. The germline V and J ends were trimmed by 0 bases and 4 bases, with 0 bases remaining between them. Germline CDR1 reads DFQATT; CDR2 reads SNEGSKA (reference sequence). DNA of the CDR3: TGCAGTGCTAGAGACACCGGGGAGCTGTTTTTT. Amino acids: CSARDTGELFF.

This clonotype came up a few times. The chain is built from TRBV4-1 and TRBJ1-1; D might be TRBD1 (6 bases). Trimming cost V 2 bases and J 4 bases, with 11 bases left between them. This CDR3 has 14 amino acids. CDR1 is MGHRA and CDR2 is YSYEKL in the germline V gene. Here the CDR3 DNA reads TGCGCCAGCAGCCAATTTCAGGGGACCACTGAAGCTTTCTTT. This codes for CASSQFQGTTEAFF.

The chain carries TRBV10-3 and TRBJ1-1; D is possibly TRBD1 (6 bases). CDR1 and CDR2 from the germline V gene are ENHRY and SYGVKD. This CDR3 comprises 15 residues. Trimming took 2 bases from V and 2 from J, leaving 12 bases between them. DNA of the CDR3: TGTGCCATCAGTGAGATCTGGACAGCCAACACTGAAGCTTTCTTT. This encodes CAISEIWTANTEAFF.

This chain joins TRBV5-5 and TRBJ2-7; D is unclear. Germline CDR1 and CDR2: SGHKS and YYEKEE (reference sequence). V was clipped by 4 bases and J by 2 bases, with 13 bases between them. This CDR3 has 14 amino acids. The CDR3 protein is CASSDPSSPYEQYF. The CDR3 bases are TGTGCCAGCAGCGATCCTAGTTCCCCCTACGAGCAGTACTTC.

This clonotype has ten or more counts. The rearrangement joins TRBV5-1 to TRBJ2-3; 7 positions match TRBD2. Germline V CDR1 and CDR2: SGHRS, YFSETQ. V trimming: 3 bases; J trimming: 0 bases; junction bases outside the gene matches: 4. The CDR3 is 15 amino acids. The CDR3 DNA reads as TGCGCCAGCAGCTCGGGGGGTTTCAGCACAGATACGCAGTATTTT. Translating gives CASSSGGFSTDTQYF.

There are many counts of this clonotype. This rearrangement joins TRBV3-1 to TRBJ1-1; 9 nucleotides align to TRBD1. CDR3 length: 15 residues. Germline V gives CDR1 LGHDT, CDR2 YNNKEL (reference sequence). V was pared by 6 bases and J by 3 bases, with 8 bases of the junction left unmatched. CDR3 in amino acids: CASRGQGRTDTEAFF. CDR3 DNA sequence: TGTGCCAGCAGGGGACAGGGACGAACGGACACTGAAGCTTTCTTT.

A few counts support this clonotype. This chain uses TRBV3-1 with TRBJ2-3; no firm D call. V lost 3 bases to trimming and J lost 5 bases, with 15 bases between them. CDR1 LGHDT and CDR2 YNNKEL come from the germline V gene (reference sequence). The CDR3 length is 15 residues. CDR3 in DNA: TGTGCCAGCAGCCAGTCTCTACGCGAGGTAGATACGCAGTATTTT. Translated: CASSQSLREVDTQYF.

This clonotype was counted many times. This chain links TRBV7-9 with TRBJ2-7; D might be TRBD1 (7 bases). The V gene's germline CDR1 is SEHNR and CDR2 FQNEAQ (reference sequence). The CDR3 is made up of 14 amino acids. Trimming left V 6 bases short and J 4 bases short, with 16 bases between. The CDR3 coding sequence is TGTGCCAGCAGGCCGAGACAGGGAGGATACGAGCAGTACTTC. This translates into CASRPRQGGYEQYF. Using reference TRBV7-9 and TRBJ2-7 for the parts outside the CDR3, the full variable domain is DTGVSQNPRHKITKRGQNVTFRCDPISEHNRLYWYRQTLGQGPEFLTYFQNEAQLEKSRLLSDRFSAERPKGSFSTLEIQRTEQGDSAMYLCASRPRQGGYEQYFGPGTRLTVT.

In this sample, this clonotype turned up a few times. V usage is TRBV28 and J usage is TRBJ2-2; D ambiguous. The CDR3 sequence is 13 residues long. CDR1 MDHEN and CDR2 SYDVKM come from the germline V gene. V was pared by 4 bases and J by 1 base, with 4 bases between. In nucleotides, the CDR3 is TGTGCCAGCAGTTGGGGGAACACCGGGGAGCTGTTTTTT. It specifies CASSWGNTGELFF. The full variable domain, rest sourced from reference TRBV28 and TRBJ2-2, is DVKVTQSSRYLVKRTGEKVFLECVQDMDHENMFWYRQDPGLGLRLIYFSYDVKMKEKGDIPEGYSVSREKKERFSLILESASTNQTSMYLCASSWGNTGELFFGEGSRLTVL.

This clonotype appeared a few times. V usage is TRBV24-1 and J usage is TRBJ2-1; 10 bases line up with TRBD1. Germline CDR1 reads KGHDR; CDR2 reads SFDVKD. V lost 8 bases, J lost 2 bases, and 11 bases stayed unmatched. CDR3 length: 17 residues. This CDR3 is CATTARSGTGAYNEQFF. As DNA, the CDR3 is TGTGCCACCACCGCCCGCTCCGGGACAGGGGCCTACAATGAGCAGTTCTTC.

The chain links TRBV6-4 to TRBJ2-5; maybe TRBD1 (6 bases). CDR3 size: 14 residues. Trimming took off 6 bases at V and 2 bases at J, with 13 bases between the two ends. Germline V gives CDR1 MRHNA, CDR2 SNTAGT. Here the CDR3 DNA reads TGTGCCAGCAGCCCGGGACATGATCAAGAGACCCAGTACTTC. It is translated as CASSPGHDQETQYF.

This clonotype showed up just a few times. The chain recombines TRBV7-2 with TRBJ2-7, with D possibly TRBD2 on 6 matching bases. V lost 1 base, J lost 0 bases, and 10 bases lay in between. Germline V lookup: CDR1 SGHTA, CDR2 FQGNSA. The CDR3 consists of 15 residues. CDR3 amino acids: CASSLDAGYSYEQYF. CDR3 sequence (DNA): TGTGCCAGCAGCTTAGATGCGGGGTACTCCTACGAGCAGTACTTC.

This clonotype was found many times. This rearrangement joins TRBV29-1 to TRBJ2-3; 7 nucleotides agree with TRBD2. In germline, CDR1 is SQVTM, CDR2 ANQGSEA. The V gene end was trimmed by 0 bases and the J gene end by 14 bases; junction bases not matched to a gene: 5. The CDR3 length is 11 residues. The CDR3 nucleotides are TGCAGCGTTGAAGATCAAGCGGGGCCGTATTTT. Translating it yields CSVEDQAGPYF.

The genes are TRBV28 and TRBJ2-2, with no clear D. The germline V gene encodes CDR1 MDHEN and CDR2 SYDVKM. Trimming took off 4 bases at V and 8 bases at J, with 11 bases between the two ends. The CDR3 spans 13 residues. The CDR3 DNA follows: TGTGCCAGCAGTTCAAACTTTGGTGGGGAGCTGTTTTTT. This encodes CASSSNFGGELFF. Full variable domain (missing parts from reference TRBV28 and TRBJ2-2): DVKVTQSSRYLVKRTGEKVFLECVQDMDHENMFWYRQDPGLGLRLIYFSYDVKMKEKGDIPEGYSVSREKKERFSLILESASTNQTSMYLCASSSNFGGELFFGEGSRLTVL.

This clonotype was seen ten or more times. The chain employs TRBV25-1 and TRBJ2-3, with 7 bases aligning to TRBD1. Trimming cost V 2 bases and J 7 bases; bases outside gene matches: 15. Germline V gives CDR1 MGHDK, CDR2 SYGVNS. This CDR3 has 17 residues. DNA of the CDR3: TGTGCCAGCAGTGAAGGAACGGCAGGGGGATTCTGGAATACGCAGTATTTT. Its translation is CASSEGTAGGFWNTQYF.

The table lists this clonotype with many counts. V gene TRBV20-1 combines with J gene TRBJ2-1, with unresolved D. Trimming removed 2 bases from V and 5 bases from J, with 13 bases in between. Germline lookup yields CDR1 DFQATT and CDR2 SNEGSKA (reference sequence). This CDR3 has 14 amino acids. CDR3 DNA: TGCAGTGCTAGATTGGGCTCCACTAACAATGAGCAGTTCTTC. Residues: CSARLGSTNNEQFF.